These 21 T cell receptor beta chains share one sample of origin, sequenced in a study of blood T cell repertoires in COVID-19. Measured with immunoSEQ multiplex PCR; TCRdb has only the in-frame clones, and not every one. The sample holds about 250,000 clones, around nine tenths seen once. Sequencing was carried out using PBMCs or T cells enriched from blood (not recorded which). The source of these receptors is a man aged 40-55 years who had recovered from COVID-19.

The rearrangement joins TRBV11-3 to TRBJ2-3; 10 bases are a match to TRBD2. Trimming removed 4 bases from V and 1 base from J; junction bases left unmatched: 2. CDR1 is SGHNT, CDR2 YENEEA, per germline. The CDR3 extends over 15 amino acids. The CDR3 loop is CASSSTSGGTDTQYF. The CDR3 region has the DNA TGTGCCAGCAGCTCTACTAGCGGGGGCACAGATACGCAGTATTTT. Full variable domain (outside the CDR3, taken from reference TRBV11-3 and TRBJ2-3): EAGVVQSPRYKIIEKKQPVAFWCNPISGHNTLYWYLQNLGQGPELLIRYENEEAVDDSQLPKDRFSAERLKGVDSTLKIQPAELGDSAVYLCASSSTSGGTDTQYFGPGTRLTVL.

The chain uses TRBV19 and TRBJ2-3; D gene unclear. Looked up from germline, CDR1 is LNHDA and CDR2 is SQIVND (reference sequence). This CDR3 has 14 amino acids. V was clipped by 2 bases and J by 4 bases, with 10 bases between them. In nucleotides, the CDR3 is TGTGCCAGTAGTATAATGGCTGGGCCAGATACGCAGTATTTT. As protein: CASSIMAGPDTQYF.

This clone appeared a few times. V usage is TRBV10-3 and J usage is TRBJ1-1; 7 bases map to TRBD1. Germline V gene data show CDR1 as ENHRY and CDR2 as SYGVKD. J lost 2 bases, V lost 11 bases, and 11 bases had no gene match. The CDR3 spans 14 residues. The CDR3 DNA is TGTGCCTCCCGATTAGGGACAGATAACACTGAAGCTTTCTTT. Protein: CASRLGTDNTEAFF.

This clone occurred a few times. The chain uses TRBV29-1 and TRBJ1-1; 7 nucleotides line up with TRBD1. The CDR3 is 14 residues long. CDR1 and CDR2 from the germline V gene are SQVTM and ANQGSEA. Trimming at V came to 3 bases and at J to 3 bases, leaving 7 bases not matched to a gene. CDR3 in DNA: TGCAGCGTTGACGTTGGCAGGGGGGACACTGAAGCTTTCTTT. Translating gives CSVDVGRGDTEAFF.

The J gene is TRBJ2-1, the V gene TRBV27; 8 bases match TRBD2. This CDR3 comprises 16 residues. Trimming took 2 bases from V and 6 from J; bases not matched to a gene: 9. Germline lookup yields CDR1 MNHEY and CDR2 SMNVEV (reference sequence). The CDR3 is CASSLLYPGLVNEQFF. As DNA, the CDR3 is TGTGCCAGCAGTTTACTGTATCCGGGACTAGTCAATGAGCAGTTCTTC.

This clone occurred a few times. The chain links TRBV28 to TRBJ2-7; D gene uncertain. CDR3 size: 11 residues. Trimming took off 8 bases at V and 3 bases at J, with 8 bases between the two ends. The germline gives CDR1 MDHEN, CDR2 SYDVKM. CDR3 sequence reads: CASQINYEQYF. The CDR3 nucleotides read TGTGCCAGCCAAATCAACTACGAGCAGTACTTC.

The chain carries TRBV7-9 and TRBJ2-3; no firm D call. V was pared by 5 bases and J by 1 base, with 4 bases between. Germline loops: CDR1 SEHNR, CDR2 FQNEAQ (reference sequence). This CDR3 comprises 12 residues. In nucleotides, the CDR3 is TGTGCCAGCAGCCCCGGCACAGATACGCAGTATTTT. Residues: CASSPGTDTQYF.

The rearrangement links TRBV27 to TRBJ2-3; the match to TRBD1 covers 10 bases. The CDR3 loop spans 16 amino acids. CDR1 and CDR2 (germline): MNHEY, SMNVEV (reference sequence). V lost 1 base and J lost 4; bases outside the gene matches: 5. CDR3 sequence: CASSLFRGTGADTQYF. The CDR3 DNA sequence: TGTGCCAGCAGTTTATTTAGGGGGACAGGGGCAGATACGCAGTATTTT.

The rearrangement uses TRBV27 and TRBJ2-1, with D tentatively TRBD1 (6 bases). The V end was cut by 5 bases, the J end by 8 bases, with 22 bases between. CDR1 and CDR2 (germline): MNHEY, SMNVEV (reference sequence). CDR3 length: 16 residues. The CDR3 coding sequence is TGTGCCAGCAGTATTTACAGGGCTAGGCCGGCGTATGAGCAGTTCTTC. Protein sequence: CASSIYRARPAYEQFF.

The V and J genes are TRBV7-3 and TRBJ2-7, with 10 bases fitting TRBD2. Per germline, CDR1 SGHTA and CDR2 FQGTGA. Trimming removed 5 bases from V and 0 bases from J; junction bases left unmatched: 1. This CDR3 has 14 residues. The CDR3 DNA is TGTGCCAGCAGCACTAGCGGGACCTCCTACGAGCAGTACTTC. Translated: CASSTSGTSYEQYF.

This chain links TRBV29-1 with TRBJ2-2; 15 nucleotides match TRBD2. CDR1 is SQVTM and CDR2 is ANQGSEA in the germline V gene. J lost 4 bases, V lost 6 bases, and 6 bases had no gene match. The CDR3 is 16 residues long. The CDR3 is CSVPGTSGGLTGELFF. The DNA for the CDR3 is TGCAGCGTCCCAGGGACTAGCGGGGGGCTCACCGGGGAGCTGTTTTTT.

This clone was observed once. V is TRBV19 and J is TRBJ2-7; a weak D match, TRBD1 (6 bases). The CDR3 runs to 13 residues. Trimming stripped 5 bases from V and 0 bases from J, with 8 bases between. Germline V gene data show CDR1 as LNHDA and CDR2 as SQIVND (reference sequence). The chain's CDR3 is CASSLGASYEQYF. DNA for the CDR3: TGTGCCAGTAGTTTGGGGGCCTCCTACGAGCAGTACTTC.

This chain links TRBV7-3 with TRBJ1-2, with D possibly TRBD1 on 6 matching bases. Trimming removed 2 bases from V and 6 bases from J, with 16 bases in between. Germline V gene lookup returns CDR1 SGHTA and CDR2 FQGTGA. The CDR3 has 15 residues. CDR3 amino acids: CASSLGAGGPNGYTF. The CDR3, as DNA: TGTGCCAGCAGCTTAGGGGCCGGGGGGCCTAATGGCTACACCTTC.

V gene TRBV19 combines with J gene TRBJ2-7; 8 nucleotides line up with TRBD1. The CDR3 is made up of 16 amino acids. The germline V gene has CDR1 LNHDA and CDR2 SQIVND (reference sequence). With V trimmed by 4 bases and J by 1 base, 9 bases remained unmatched. Here the CDR3 reads CASSTRQGLGSYEQYF. The CDR3 bases are TGTGCCAGTAGTACCCGACAGGGGTTGGGTTCCTACGAGCAGTACTTC.

The chain is built from TRBV3-1 (or the pseudogene TRBV3-2) and TRBJ2-7; TRBD2 matches 7 bases. This CDR3 has 16 residues. V shed 3 bases, J shed 0 bases, and the junction held 8 bases outside the gene matches. The germline V gene has CDR1 LGHDT and CDR2 YNNKEL (reference sequence). CDR3 amino acids: CASSHRTSASSYEQYF. For the CDR3, the DNA is TGTGCCAGCAGCCACAGAACTAGCGCATCCTCCTACGAGCAGTACTTC.

CDR3 region: CASSWDRASTDTQYF. In DNA, the CDR3 is TGTGCCAGCAGTTGGGACAGGGCTAGCACAGATACGCAGTATTTT. The chain recombines TRBV2 with TRBJ2-3, with 9 bases fitting TRBD1. J was trimmed by 0 bases and V by 5 bases; bases with no gene match: 3. Germline V CDR1 and CDR2: SNHLY, FYNNEI. There are 15 residues in the CDR3.

This chain links TRBV9 with TRBJ1-2, with a weak D call TRBD1 (6 bases). The germline V gene has CDR1 SGDLS and CDR2 YYNGEE. CDR3 size: 15 residues. V was clipped by 3 bases and J by 7 bases, with 19 bases between them. CDR3 sequence (DNA): TGTGCCAGCAGCGAAAACAGGGTGGGTGTTAGTGGCTACACCTTC. This codes for CASSENRVGVSGYTF.

The CDR3 DNA reads as TGTGCCAGCAGCCAAAAGACAGGGGGCAACTATGGCTACACCTTC. This sequence encodes CASSQKTGGNYGYTF. The genes are TRBV27 and TRBJ1-2, with 10 bases that match TRBD1. This CDR3 comprises 15 residues. The ends lost 6 bases at V and 2 bases at J; junction bases unmatched: 6. Germline loops: CDR1 MNHEY, CDR2 SMNVEV (reference sequence).

The chain carries TRBV6-2 or TRBV6-3 and TRBJ2-1, with 7 bases aligning to TRBD2. The V and J ends lost 1 base and 8 bases, in that order; junction bases with no gene match: 5. The CDR3 has 14 residues. Germline V gives CDR1 MNHEY, CDR2 SVGEGT. CDR3: CASSYLREIDEQFF. CDR3 coding DNA: TGTGCCAGCAGTTACTTGCGGGAGATCGATGAGCAGTTCTTC.

J is TRBJ2-7 and V is TRBV28; TRBD1 matches 7 bases. V trimming: 2 bases; J trimming: 6 bases; junction bases outside the gene matches: 7. Germline assignment: CDR1 MDHEN and CDR2 SYDVKM. The CDR3 is made up of 14 amino acids. The CDR3 reads CASSLDRVFFEQYF. DNA of the CDR3: TGTGCCAGCAGTTTAGACAGGGTATTTTTCGAGCAGTACTTC. The full variable domain, rest sourced from reference TRBV28 and TRBJ2-7, is DVKVTQSSRYLVKRTGEKVFLECVQDMDHENMFWYRQDPGLGLRLIYFSYDVKMKEKGDIPEGYSVSREKKERFSLILESASTNQTSMYLCASSLDRVFFEQYFGPGTRLTVT.

The chain has TRBV15 and TRBJ1-1; unclear D gene. The germline V gene has CDR1 LNHNV and CDR2 YYDKDF (reference sequence). This CDR3 spans 14 amino acids. V lost 1 base, J lost 3 bases, and 9 bases lay in between. The CDR3 nucleotides read TGTGCCACCAGCAGAGTCCGGGAGGACACTGAAGCTTTCTTT. Translated: CATSRVREDTEAFF.